The 16 T cell receptor beta chains listed next were all sequenced from one sample in a study of blood T cell repertoires in COVID-19. Libraries were prepared by immunoSEQ multiplex PCR; TCRdb keeps only in-frame clonotypes and omits some of them. The sample yields about 170,000 clones, around 90% seen once. The sequenced sample was peripheral blood. The receptors here all came from a man in his forties or fifties who had recovered from COVID-19.

The J gene is TRBJ1-4, the V gene TRBV5-1; TRBD1 agrees at 10 bases. In germline, CDR1 is SGHRS, CDR2 YFSETQ. Losses at the gene ends were 3 bases for V and 7 bases for J; bases not matched to a gene: 6. There are 15 residues in the CDR3. This CDR3 is CASSWRQGATEKLFF. The DNA for the CDR3 is TGCGCCAGCAGCTGGAGACAGGGGGCGACTGAAAAACTGTTTTTT.

This sequence joins TRBV9 and TRBJ2-5, with D tentatively TRBD2 (6 bases). Trimming shortened V by 0 bases and J by 5 bases, and 14 bases separated the two germline ends. Germline assignment: CDR1 SGDLS and CDR2 YYNGEE. The CDR3 runs 15 residues. CDR3: CASSVGEDSPETQYF. In DNA, the CDR3 is TGTGCCAGCAGCGTAGGGGAGGACTCCCCGGAGACCCAGTACTTC. The full variable domain, its missing parts supplied by reference TRBV9 and TRBJ2-5, is DSGVTQTPKHLITATGQRVTLRCSPRSGDLSVYWYQQSLDQGLQFLIQYYNGEERAKGNILERFSAQQFPDLHSELNLSSLELGDSALYFCASSVGEDSPETQYFGPGTRLLVL.

A single count supports this clone. The chain joins TRBV19 to TRBJ2-1, with 13 bases aligning to TRBD2. This CDR3 has 15 amino acids. The V and J ends lost 1 base and 7 bases, in that order; junction bases with no gene match: 1. Germline values: CDR1 LNHDA, CDR2 SQIVND (reference sequence). CDR3 nucleotides: TGTGCCAGTAGTATAGGGACTAGCGGGAGTAATGAGCAGTTCTTC. Residues: CASSIGTSGSNEQFF.

This chain joins TRBV5-5 and TRBJ2-7, with a possible D match to TRBD1 (5 bases). The CDR3 sequence is 14 residues long. Germline CDR1 reads SGHKS; CDR2 reads YYEKEE (reference sequence). V lost 0 bases and J 1 base, leaving 8 bases between the germline ends. CDR3 DNA: TGTGCCAGCAGCTTGGCGGCAGGGTCCTACGAGCAGTACTTC. Its protein is CASSLAAGSYEQYF.

The chain links TRBV12-3 or TRBV12-4 to TRBJ1-2; 9 nucleotides agree with TRBD1. The CDR3 has 13 residues. Trimming at V came to 1 base and at J to 6 bases, leaving 0 bases not matched to a gene. CDR3 nucleotide sequence: TGTGCCAGCAGTTTAGGGACAGGGGATGGCTACACCTTC. Translation: CASSLGTGDGYTF.

This clone was recorded once. The V call is TRBV10-1, the J call TRBJ2-1; weak D call: TRBD2 (5 bases). The germline V gene has CDR1 WNHNN and CDR2 SYGVQD (reference sequence). The CDR3 totals 11 residues. Trimming left V 11 bases short and J 9 bases short, with 14 bases between. CDR3 sequence: CAGPEGLEQFF. In DNA, the CDR3 is TGCGCCGGGCCCGAGGGTCTTGAGCAGTTCTTC.

The genes are TRBV7-2 and TRBJ2-5, with 9 bases that match TRBD1. With 5 bases clipped from V and 5 bases from J, the junction kept 9 bases outside the gene matches. The CDR3 length is 15 residues. Per the germline V gene, CDR1 is SGHTA and CDR2 is FQGNSA. The CDR3 reads CASSAPQGARETQYF. DNA for the CDR3: TGTGCCAGCAGCGCCCCACAGGGGGCCCGGGAGACCCAGTACTTC.

The chain employs TRBV6-6 and TRBJ2-3, with D possibly TRBD1 on 6 matching bases. Germline values: CDR1 MNHNY, CDR2 SVGAGI (reference sequence). V dropped 6 bases and J dropped 2 bases, with 18 bases sitting between them. This CDR3 spans 16 amino acids. CDR3 bases: TGTGCCAGCAGCCCCCAGGGGTCTTCCTTCACAGATACGCAGTATTTT. It encodes CASSPQGSSFTDTQYF.

This chain joins TRBV27 and TRBJ2-2, with D unclear. CDR1 and CDR2 from the germline V gene are MNHEY and SMNVEV (reference sequence). The CDR3 sequence is 19 residues long. The V end was cut by 3 bases, the J end by 0 bases, with 20 bases between. The CDR3 coding sequence is TGTGCCAGCAGTTTTCGGTTTTATGGCGGATCCTCGAACACCGGGGAGCTGTTTTTT. Translated: CASSFRFYGGSSNTGELFF.

The rearrangement uses TRBV30 and TRBJ1-2, with D possibly being TRBD1 (5 bases). Germline-derived CDR1 and CDR2 are GTSNPN and SVGIG (reference sequence). The CDR3 is made up of 12 amino acids. Trimming stripped 3 bases from V and 2 bases from J, with 7 bases between. The CDR3 DNA is TGTGCCTGGAGCGGGGGGAACTATGGCTACACCTTC. Its protein is CAWSGGNYGYTF.

The gene calls are TRBV2 and TRBJ2-5; 8 bases fit TRBD2. Trimming at V came to 6 bases and at J to 4 bases, leaving 10 bases not matched to a gene. The CDR3 totals 15 residues. Germline CDR1 is SNHLY and CDR2 is FYNNEI. For the CDR3, the DNA is TGTGCCAGCAGATACGACCTAGCGGGCCCAGAGACCCAGTACTTC. Residues: CASRYDLAGPETQYF.

This clone appeared a single time. J is TRBJ1-4 and V is TRBV4-3; D is unclear. CDR1 is LGHNA, CDR2 YSLEER, per germline. The CDR3 length is 17 residues. Deletions cut 0 bases from V and 6 bases from J, with 17 bases between. The CDR3 sequence: CASSQEGRRDGDEKLFF. The CDR3 DNA sequence: TGCGCCAGCAGCCAAGAAGGGAGAAGGGATGGAGATGAAAAACTGTTTTTT.

This clone has a handful of counts. The gene calls are TRBV5-4 and TRBJ2-3; TRBD2 aligns across 9 bases. The CDR3 runs 14 residues. V was pared by 4 bases and J by 6 bases, with 6 bases of the junction left unmatched. CDR1 and CDR2 (germline): SGHNT, YYREEE (reference sequence). The CDR3, as DNA: TGTGCCAGCAGCCAGGGACTAGCAGTCGATACGCAGTATTTT. Its translation is CASSQGLAVDTQYF.

The chain links TRBV5-6 to TRBJ1-2; D remains unclear. CDR1 SGHDT and CDR2 YYEEEE come from the germline V gene. V was clipped by 4 bases and J by 4 bases, with 20 bases between them. The CDR3 sequence is 16 residues long. DNA of the CDR3: TGTGCCAGCAGCACAGAACCCGCATACGGCCCCTATGGCTACACCTTC. Its protein is CASSTEPAYGPYGYTF.

The chain employs TRBV5-4 and TRBJ2-2, with 8 bases fitting TRBD2. V was clipped by 4 bases and J by 5 bases; unmatched bases: 10. The CDR3 consists of 16 residues. Germline V gives CDR1 SGHNT, CDR2 YYREEE (reference sequence). In DNA, the CDR3 is TGTGCCAGCAGCCCTTCGGGAGGGGGAGGGACCGGGGAGCTGTTTTTT. Residues: CASSPSGGGGTGELFF.

The V gene is TRBV4-1, the J gene TRBJ2-7, with TRBD1 identical over 8 bases. CDR3 length: 16 amino acids. Germline V gives CDR1 MGHRA, CDR2 YSYEKL. V dropped 0 bases and J dropped 3; count of bases not matched to a gene: 7. Here the CDR3 DNA reads TGCGCCAGCAGCCAAGATCGGGACAGGCCCCTCTACGAGCAGTACTTC. Translation gives CASSQDRDRPLYEQYF.